The 9 T cell receptor beta chains presented below share a single source sample, sequenced in a study of OX40 agonist ivuxolimab in advanced cancers. Sequencing used immunoSEQ multiplex PCR; TCRdb keeps in-frame clones, though not all of them. This table has tens of thousands of clones, approximately 90% appearing once. Sequences were derived from CD4+ or CD8+ T cells sorted from blood, sampled in a trial of the OX40 agonist ivuxolimab. These receptors were obtained from an adult with an advanced solid tumor such as melanoma, head and neck, liver or kidney cancer.

The chain links TRBV6-6 to TRBJ2-7, with TRBD2 matching 11 bases. This CDR3 contains 16 residues. The V and J ends lost 0 bases and 3 bases, in that order; junction bases with no gene match: 4. From germline, CDR1 is MNHNY and CDR2 SVGAGI (reference sequence). The CDR3 nucleotides read TGTGCCAGCAGTTACTCCCCTACTAGCGGGAGCTACGAGCAGTACTTC. Amino acids: CASSYSPTSGSYEQYF.

The V call is TRBV28, the J call TRBJ1-1; a weak D match, TRBD1 (6 bases). The V end lost 6 bases, the J end lost 1 base, and 15 bases lay between the germline ends. Germline CDR1 MDHEN, CDR2 SYDVKM. CDR3 length equals 15 residues. CDR3 sequence: CASRKVAGANTEAFF. The DNA of the CDR3 is TGTGCCAGCAGGAAAGTCGCAGGGGCGAACACTGAAGCTTTCTTT.

This clone was seen once. The chain employs TRBV10-3 and TRBJ2-7; D gene ambiguous. CDR1 is ENHRY and CDR2 is SYGVKD in the germline V gene. The CDR3 extends over 15 amino acids. V was trimmed by 10 bases and J by 0 bases, leaving 19 bases between them. The CDR3 sequence: CATTMAPWGSYEQYF. In DNA, the CDR3 is TGTGCCACTACGATGGCCCCCTGGGGCTCCTACGAGCAGTACTTC.

The chain couples TRBV6-1 to TRBJ1-5, with TRBD1 identical over 10 bases. The CDR3 is 17 residues long. Trimming removed 4 bases from V and 2 bases from J; junction bases left unmatched: 8. Germline V CDR1 and CDR2: MNHNS, SASEGT. The CDR3, as DNA: TGTGCCAGCAGTGCCTGGACAGGGGGAAGCGGCAATCAGCCCCAGCATTTT. Amino acids: CASSAWTGGSGNQPQHF.

This clone was seen a few times. This sequence joins TRBV15 and TRBJ2-7; 7 bases line up with TRBD1. Germline V lookup: CDR1 LNHNV, CDR2 YYDKDF (reference sequence). This CDR3 has 15 amino acids. The trim removed 1 base at V and 5 bases at J, leaving 8 bases unmatched. The CDR3 sequence is CATSRGFTGAHEQYF. The CDR3 DNA is TGTGCCACCAGCAGAGGATTTACAGGGGCCCACGAGCAGTACTTC.

The gene calls are TRBV5-6 and TRBJ1-1; possibly TRBD1 for D (5 bases). Germline values: CDR1 SGHDT, CDR2 YYEEEE. Trimming cost V 1 base and J 11 bases, with 21 bases left between them. The CDR3 runs to 15 residues. The CDR3 reads CASSLRDVFRGGAFF. The CDR3 DNA reads as TGTGCCAGCAGCTTGAGGGACGTCTTTCGGGGAGGCGCTTTCTTT.

The chain recombines TRBV5-1 with TRBJ2-7; 7 bases agree with TRBD2. The CDR3 covers 15 residues. Germline loops: CDR1 SGHRS, CDR2 YFSETQ. Trimming at V came to 4 bases and at J to 2 bases, leaving 9 bases not matched to a gene. CDR3 sequence reads: CASSPGGTSTYEQYF. The CDR3 DNA is TGCGCCAGCAGCCCCGGGGGGACCTCCACCTACGAGCAGTACTTC.

The chain links TRBV5-5 to TRBJ1-3; D uncertain. CDR1 and CDR2 from the germline V gene are SGHKS and YYEKEE (reference sequence). V gave up 4 bases and J gave up 0 bases, with 14 bases separating them. The CDR3 contains 16 residues. CDR3 nucleotide sequence: TGTGCCAGCAGCGGGTCGGGGTGGGACTCTGGAAACACCATATATTTT. As protein: CASSGSGWDSGNTIYF.

This chain connects TRBV5-6 to TRBJ2-1, with D uncertain. In germline, CDR1 is SGHDT, CDR2 YYEEEE. There are 14 residues in the CDR3. The V end lost 1 base, the J end lost 0 bases, and 5 bases lay between the germline ends. The CDR3 nucleotides read TGTGCCAGCAGCTTGTTGAGCTCCTACAATGAGCAGTTCTTC. This translates into CASSLLSSYNEQFF.